The TCR beta chain under discussion was sequenced for a study of identical twins. MiXCR, run by TCRdb on the 5' RACE reads, gives a single entry per CDR3 protein. Of 450,000 to 600,000 distinct CDR3 sequences in the sample, 20% to 25% are singletons; the top ten hold about 0.48%. This CDR3 is 13 amino acids long. Germline V gene sequence: CDR1 MNHEY, CDR2 SVGAGI. Details on this clonotype: One junction end disagrees with the germline gene, perhaps due to a read error.

The sample was also reused in another study, on yellow fever vaccine responses in identical twins.

The sequence derives from a woman between 18 and 29 years old in good health. The chain joins TRBV6-5 to TRBJ2-4, with TRBD2 as a possible D gene (5 bases). Sequencing used CD4+ T cells sorted from blood. The CDR3 sequence: CASSYRGKNIQYF. The CDR3 coding sequence is TGTGCCAGTAGTTATCGGGGAAAAAACATTCAGTACTTC.